The 21 T cell receptor beta chains given below trace back to one sample, sequenced in a study of Graves' ophthalmopathy and Graves' hyperthyroidism. Researchers took RNA transcripts and amplified TCR beta CDR3 regions from them. After a first-round RT-PCR with HTBI primers, a second-round multiplex PCR was run. TCRdb analysed the multiplex PCR reads with MiXCR anew, one entry per CDR3 protein. The data contain 1 million to 1.3 million distinct CDR3 sequences, about 40% of them singletons. Input material: peripheral blood or thyroid tissue (not recorded which). All receptors come from an adult man with Graves' hyperthyroidism.

This clonotype was seen at least ten times. This chain connects TRBV9 to TRBJ1-1; D is unresolved. This CDR3 contains 12 residues. Trimming pared 7 bases from V and 0 bases from J, leaving 7 bases between. Germline CDR1 is SGDLS and CDR2 is YYNGEE. The CDR3 DNA reads TGTGCCAGCGGGTACATGAACACTGAAGCTTTCTTT. As protein: CASGYMNTEAFF.

The rearrangement uses TRBV7-9 and TRBJ1-2; 7 positions agree with TRBD1. Germline CDR1 is SEHNR and CDR2 is FQNEAQ (reference sequence). The CDR3 spans 15 residues. With V trimmed by 5 bases and J by 1 base, 7 bases remained unmatched. CDR3 sequence (DNA): TGTGCCAGCAGCCCAAACACAGGGGATAACTATGGCTACACCTTC. Translating gives CASSPNTGDNYGYTF. The complete variable domain, with remaining parts taken from reference TRBV7-9 and TRBJ1-2, reads DTGVSQNPRHKITKRGQNVTFRCDPISEHNRLYWYRQTLGQGPEFLTYFQNEAQLEKSRLLSDRFSAERPKGSFSTLEIQRTEQGDSAMYLCASSPNTGDNYGYTFGSGTRLTVV.

The chain couples TRBV7-9 to TRBJ1-3; D uncertain. V shed 4 bases and J shed 0 bases, with 4 bases lying between them. Looked up from germline, CDR1 is SEHNR and CDR2 is FQNEAQ (reference sequence). This CDR3 is 13 amino acids long. Here the CDR3 reads CASSSISGNTIYF. The DNA of the CDR3 is TGTGCCAGCAGCTCGATCTCTGGAAACACCATATATTTT.

This chain joins TRBV7-8 and TRBJ1-2; 12 nucleotides line up with TRBD1. This CDR3 has 16 amino acids. The ends lost 5 bases at V and 7 bases at J; junction bases unmatched: 11. The germline gives CDR1 SGHVS, CDR2 FQNEAQ. CDR3: CASSPGQGAGGSGYTF. The CDR3, as DNA: TGTGCCAGCAGCCCGGGACAGGGGGCCGGGGGAAGTGGCTACACCTTC.

CDR3 DNA: TGCAGCTTGACTAGCGGGAGCAATGAGCAGTTCTTC. Its translation is CSLTSGSNEQFF. The chain carries TRBV29-1 and TRBJ2-1; 12 positions match TRBD2. Germline values: CDR1 SQVTM, CDR2 ANQGSEA. CDR3 length: 12 residues. The trim removed 8 bases at V and 6 bases at J, leaving 2 bases unmatched.

Many counts were recorded for this clonotype. The chain employs TRBV11-2 and TRBJ2-5; 7 bases align to TRBD1. CDR1 is SGHAT and CDR2 is FQNNGV in the germline V gene. The CDR3 totals 15 residues. The trim removed 4 bases at V and 4 bases at J, leaving 9 bases unmatched. Here the CDR3 reads CASSSSGSGGETQYF. The CDR3 nucleotides are TGTGCCAGCAGCTCTAGTGGGTCAGGGGGAGAGACCCAGTACTTC.

Concerning this clonotype itself: A single base separates this from a much larger clone, so it may be a read error. The chain combines TRBV20-1 with TRBJ2-5, with a weak D call TRBD2 (5 bases). V shed 4 bases and J shed 5 bases, with 14 bases lying between them. This CDR3 comprises 13 residues. Germline V gene data show CDR1 as DFQATT and CDR2 as SNEGSKA (reference sequence). CDR3 sequence: CSAKDGLGETQYF. CDR3 nucleotide sequence: TGCAGTGCTAAGGACGGACTGGGGGAGACCCAGTACTTC.

This clonotype was counted ten times or more. The J gene is TRBJ1-2, the V gene TRBV2; D gene unclear. Germline V CDR1 and CDR2: SNHLY, FYNNEI. This CDR3 is 14 amino acids long. V gave up 6 bases and J gave up 0 bases, with 11 bases separating them. CDR3 amino acids: CASRDFGANYGYTF. In DNA, the CDR3 is TGTGCCAGCAGGGATTTTGGAGCTAACTATGGCTACACCTTC.

This clonotype was counted ten times or more. The chain is built from TRBV7-8 and TRBJ2-5; D not certain. The CDR3 has 14 amino acids. The ends were cut back, 5 bases at V and 0 bases at J, with 10 bases in the middle. Germline lookup yields CDR1 SGHVS and CDR2 FQNEAQ. In DNA form, the CDR3 reads TGTGCCAGCAGCCCCGGACGTTACCAAGAGACCCAGTACTTC. Its protein is CASSPGRYQETQYF.

This clonotype was seen only a few times. This chain joins TRBV5-1 and TRBJ1-3; a possible D gene is TRBD1 (5 bases). Trimming shortened V by 7 bases and J by 0 bases, and 17 bases separated the two germline ends. The CDR3 spans 16 residues. Germline V gives CDR1 SGHRS, CDR2 YFSETQ. CDR3: CASCQPGSTSGNTIYF. The CDR3 region has the DNA TGCGCCAGCTGCCAGCCAGGGTCGACCTCTGGAAACACCATATATTTT.

J is TRBJ2-7 and V is TRBV6-1; 9 bases agree with TRBD1. CDR1 is MNHNS, CDR2 SASEGT, per germline. The CDR3 runs 15 residues. Trimming removed 6 bases from V and 0 bases from J; junction bases left unmatched: 6. This chain's CDR3 is CASRAGTGRSYEQYF. In DNA form, the CDR3 reads TGTGCCAGCAGGGCCGGGACAGGGCGCTCCTACGAGCAGTACTTC.

The chain joins TRBV11-2 to TRBJ1-4, with D possibly TRBD1 on 6 matching bases. The V end lost 7 bases, the J end lost 8 bases, and 17 bases lay between the germline ends. The CDR3 runs to 14 residues. From germline, CDR1 is SGHAT and CDR2 FQNNGV. CDR3 loop: CASTSAWGGEKLFF. The CDR3 nucleotides read TGTGCCAGCACTTCCGCCTGGGGGGGCGAAAAACTGTTTTTT.

The chain combines TRBV5-1 with TRBJ1-3; 11 bases map to TRBD1. With V trimmed by 4 bases and J by 3 bases, 9 bases remained unmatched. Germline V gene data show CDR1 as SGHRS and CDR2 as YFSETQ. This CDR3 has 17 residues. For the CDR3, the DNA is TGCGCCAGCAGCACCTTTGGACAGGGGGCTAATGGAAACACCATATATTTT. As protein: CASSTFGQGANGNTIYF.

The sample holds one count of this clonotype. V and J are TRBV7-4 and TRBJ2-2; 14 nucleotides match TRBD2. V trimming: 3 bases; J trimming: 4 bases; junction bases outside the gene matches: 7. This CDR3 has 18 amino acids. Per germline, CDR1 SGHVT and CDR2 SQSDAQ. CDR3 region: CASSLTSGRASGTGELFF. Written as DNA, the CDR3 is TGTGCCAGCAGCTTGACTAGCGGGAGGGCCTCGGGCACCGGGGAGCTGTTTTTT.

In this sample, this clonotype turned up many times. The chain joins TRBV3-1 to TRBJ1-1; tentative D call: TRBD1 (6 bases). Germline lookup yields CDR1 LGHDT and CDR2 YNNKEL (reference sequence). V gave up 2 bases and J gave up 2 bases, with 9 bases separating them. The CDR3 has 14 amino acids. The CDR3 coding sequence is TGTGCCAGCAGCCAATACAGGGCTAACACTGAAGCTTTCTTT. This codes for CASSQYRANTEAFF.

There are many counts of this clonotype. This chain links TRBV7-2 with TRBJ2-7; TRBD2 might be the D (6 bases). The CDR3 runs to 13 residues. The germline V gene encodes CDR1 SGHTA and CDR2 FQGNSA. V lost 8 bases and J lost 3, with 14 bases in between. CDR3 in DNA: TGTGCCAGCTCGGGACTCCCGAACTACGAGCAGTACTTC. It translates to CASSGLPNYEQYF.

The chain uses TRBV7-2 and TRBJ2-6; 8 nucleotides agree with TRBD1. CDR1 and CDR2 from the germline V gene are SGHTA and FQGNSA. The CDR3 has 17 amino acids. J lost 0 bases, V lost 4 bases, and 5 bases had no gene match. This CDR3 reads CASSSGQGPSGANVLTF. For the CDR3, the DNA is TGTGCCAGCAGCTCCGGACAGGGTCCCTCTGGGGCCAACGTCCTGACTTTC.

In its sample, this clonotype was seen a few times. The chain carries TRBV6-5 and TRBJ1-3; D remains ambiguous. CDR3 size: 15 residues. Germline CDR1 is MNHEY and CDR2 is SVGAGI. Trimming removed 7 bases from V and 6 bases from J, with 19 bases in between. CDR3 in amino acids: CASTKSPVGLNTIYF. The CDR3 bases are TGTGCCAGCACCAAAAGTCCGGTGGGATTAAACACCATATATTTT.

The table lists this clonotype with many counts. The chain is built from TRBV7-2 and TRBJ2-5, with D perhaps TRBD1 (5 bases). The CDR3 consists of 15 residues. The germline CDR1 and CDR2 sequences are SGHTA and FQGNSA. V lost 1 base and J lost 5, with 14 bases in between. DNA of the CDR3: TGTGCCAGCAGCTTAGATGGCAGGGCTGGGGAGACCCAGTACTTC. Protein sequence: CASSLDGRAGETQYF. Complete variable domain (other parts from reference TRBV7-2 and TRBJ2-5): GAGVSQSPSNKVTEKGKDVELRCDPISGHTALYWYRQSLGQGLEFLIYFQGNSAPDKSGLPSDRFSAERTGGSVSTLTIQRTQQEDSAVYLCASSLDGRAGETQYFGPGTRLLVL.

This clonotype has ten or more counts. The V call is TRBV13, the J call TRBJ1-6; TRBD1 matches 7 bases. The CDR3 contains 16 residues. CDR1 PRHDT and CDR2 FYEKMQ come from the germline V gene (reference sequence). V shed 4 bases and J 11 bases; nucleotides not matched to a gene: 14. Here the CDR3 reads CASSSKGARRLAPLHF. In nucleotides, the CDR3 is TGTGCCAGCAGCTCCAAGGGGGCGCGTCGACTCGCACCCCTCCACTTT.

The CDR3 bases are TGTGCCAGCAGCGGACCCCGGGACAGCTCTGCAGCTTTCTTT. Translated, it gives CASSGPRDSSAAFF. J is TRBJ1-1 and V is TRBV2; 7 nucleotides agree with TRBD1. With 6 bases clipped from V and 10 bases from J, the junction kept 14 bases outside the gene matches. The germline V gene has CDR1 SNHLY and CDR2 FYNNEI. The CDR3 is made up of 14 amino acids.